These T cell receptor beta chains were read from a single sample in a study of identical twins. TCRdb processed the 5' RACE reads anew with MiXCR; each CDR3 protein has one entry. The table includes 450,000 to 650,000 distinct CDR3 sequences, roughly 15% detected once. This sample also appeared in a second study, on yellow fever vaccine responses in identical twins.

The source material was CD4+ T cells sorted from blood. These receptors all come from a woman aged 18-30 years in good health. CDR3s include the opening cysteine and the closing phenylalanine or tryptophan. A D gene is named only where the DNA matches it firmly. Only part of the rows carry a size: once, few, many, or a class if the clone is expanded.

CDR3,DNA,D,size,J,V
CASSVHRVAGELFF,TGTGCCAGCAGCGTACACAGGGTCGCCGGGGAGCTGTTTTTT,-,few,TRBJ2-2,TRBV9
CASSLVSASTDTQYF,TGCGCCAGCAGCTTGGTGTCAGCTAGCACAGATACGCAGTATTTT,-,-,TRBJ2-3,TRBV5-1
CSARELGRVANTGELFF,TGCAGTGCTAGAGAGTTAGGACGGGTAGCGAACACCGGGGAGCTGTTTTTT,-,few,TRBJ2-2,TRBV20-1
CSASRVGFEAFF,TGCAGTGCTAGCCGGGTGGGTTTTGAAGCTTTCTTT,-,few,TRBJ1-1,TRBV20-1
CAITGETSGANVLTF,TGTGCCATCACTGGCGAAACCTCTGGGGCCAACGTCCTGACTTTC,-,many,TRBJ2-6,TRBV10-3
CSAAPGGVTDTQYF,TGCAGTGCTGCACCAGGGGGGGTCACAGATACGCAGTATTTT,-,-,TRBJ2-3,TRBV20-1
CASSYDRVATEAFF,TGTGCCAGCAGTTACGACAGGGTGGCCACTGAAGCTTTCTTT,TRBD1,-,TRBJ1-1,TRBV6-5
CSVDTGGRAVNEQFF,TGCAGCGTTGATACAGGCGGGAGGGCCGTCAATGAGCAGTTCTTC,TRBD2,-,TRBJ2-1,TRBV29-1
CASSQDGQGATIAKNIQYF,TGTGCCAGCAGCCAAGATGGGCAGGGGGCTACAATAGCCAAAAACATTCAGTACTTC,TRBD1,few,TRBJ2-4,TRBV4-2
CASSLGSTAENSPLHF,TGCGCCAGCAGCTTGGGTTCGACAGCAGAGAATTCACCCCTCCACTTT,-,-,TRBJ1-6,TRBV5-1
CASSEFPLFGQYF,TGTGCCAGCAGTGAATTCCCTCTGTTTGGTCAGTACTTC,-,-,TRBJ2-4,TRBV2
CASSYKNEQFF,TGTGCCAGCAGTTACAAGAATGAGCAGTTCTTC,-,many,TRBJ2-1,TRBV6-2/TRBV6-3
CASSRAGPDTGELFF,TGTGCCAGCAGTCGGGCGGGGCCCGACACCGGGGAGCTGTTTTTT,-,-,TRBJ2-2,TRBV6-1
CASSLVISVNTEAFF,TGCGCCAGCAGCTTGGTTATCTCAGTGAACACTGAAGCTTTCTTT,-,few,TRBJ1-1,TRBV5-1
CASSLKQYNSPLHF,TGTGCCAGCAGTTTAAAACAGTATAATTCACCCCTCCACTTT,-,-,TRBJ1-6,TRBV27
CASSLDEMRVSSYEQYF,TGTGCCAGCAGCTTAGATGAAATGAGGGTTAGTTCCTACGAGCAGTACTTC,-,few,TRBJ2-7,TRBV11-2
CASSADRVGELFF,TGTGCCAGCAGCGCAGACAGGGTCGGGGAGCTGTTTTTT,TRBD1,-,TRBJ2-2,TRBV7-9
CSARTPYEQYF,TGCAGTGCTAGAACCCCCTACGAGCAGTACTTC,-,many,TRBJ2-7,TRBV20-1
CASSLSGGDTEAFF,TGTGCCAGCAGTTTATCCGGGGGTGACACTGAAGCTTTCTTT,-,-,TRBJ1-1,TRBV12-3/TRBV12-4
CASSSKGTEGYTGELFF,TGTGCCAGCAGCTCCAAAGGGACAGAGGGATACACCGGGGAGCTGTTTTTT,TRBD1,-,TRBJ2-2,TRBV7-9
CASSEGSQETQYF,TGTGCCAGCAGTGAGGGGTCCCAAGAGACCCAGTACTTC,-,many,TRBJ2-5,TRBV28
CASTRLAGDNQPQHF,TGTGCCAGCACCAGGCTGGCAGGGGACAATCAGCCCCAGCATTTT,-,few,TRBJ1-5,TRBV2
CASTGTGLNEQYF,TGTGCCAGTACCGGGACAGGGTTAAACGAGCAGTACTTC,TRBD1,once,TRBJ2-7,TRBV25-1
CASSLREKQPQHF,TGTGCCAGCAGCCTAAGGGAAAAACAGCCCCAGCATTTT,-,few,TRBJ1-5,TRBV4-2
CASSPSKTQYF,TGTGCCAGCTCACCATCGAAGACCCAGTACTTC,-,few,TRBJ2-5,TRBV18
CSARDWTSGVPSNEQFF,TGCAGTGCTAGAGATTGGACTAGCGGGGTGCCTTCAAATGAGCAGTTCTTC,TRBD2,few,TRBJ2-1,TRBV20-1
CASSLFETQYF,TGTGCCAGCAGTTTATTCGAGACCCAGTACTTC,-,many,TRBJ2-5,TRBV12-3/TRBV12-4
CASSQESFGWDRGFTNEQFF,TGTGCCAGCAGCCAAGAGTCTTTTGGTTGGGACAGGGGGTTTACCAATGAGCAGTTCTTC,TRBD1,-,TRBJ2-1,TRBV3-1
CSAASGSADTQYF,TGCAGTGCTGCCTCGGGTAGCGCAGATACGCAGTATTTT,-,few,TRBJ2-3,TRBV20-1
CAISESSGEVTDTQYF,TGTGCCATCAGTGAGTCCTCAGGGGAGGTCACAGATACGCAGTATTTT,-,few,TRBJ2-3,TRBV10-3
CASSLGTEVNSPLHF,TGTGCCAGCAGTTTGGGGACAGAGGTTAATTCACCCCTCCACTTT,TRBD1,few,TRBJ1-6,TRBV12-3/TRBV12-4
CSARGTSGRGAYNEQFF,TGCAGTGCTAGAGGGACTAGCGGGAGGGGCGCCTACAATGAGCAGTTCTTC,TRBD2,-,TRBJ2-1,TRBV20-1
CASSLLTGSSYNEQFF,TGTGCCAGCAGCTTGCTAACAGGGAGCTCCTACAATGAGCAGTTCTTC,-,-,TRBJ2-1,TRBV5-6
CASSWRGDRGETQYF,TGTGCCAGCAGCTGGCGGGGGGACAGGGGAGAGACCCAGTACTTC,TRBD1,-,TRBJ2-5,TRBV28
CACQGTSYNEQFF,TGCGCCTGTCAGGGCACTTCCTACAATGAGCAGTTCTTC,-,-,TRBJ2-1,TRBV10-2
CATPYVVRYEQYF,TGTGCCACCCCGTACGTAGTACGGTACGAGCAGTACTTC,-,few,TRBJ2-7,TRBV6-1
CASSQTGLGQFF,TGTGCCAGCAGCCAGACCGGGCTTGGGCAGTTCTTC,-,-,TRBJ2-1,TRBV14
CSVGTVTGELFF,TGCAGCGTTGGGACAGTGACCGGGGAGCTGTTTTTT,-,-,TRBJ2-2,TRBV29-1
CASTMSGITGELFF,TGTGCCAGCACCATGAGTGGGATCACCGGGGAGCTGTTTTTT,-,few,TRBJ2-2,TRBV2
CASTKDRGNYEQYF,TGTGCCAGCACCAAGGACAGGGGGAACTACGAGCAGTACTTC,TRBD1,-,TRBJ2-7,TRBV6-1